Listed here are 7 T cell receptor beta chains from one sample, sequenced in a study of T cells after yellow fever vaccination. TCRdb passed the 5' RACE reads through MiXCR, listing each CDR3 protein once. The sample includes a few hundred thousand distinct CDR3 sequences, 15% to 20% seen only once; the top ten take approximately 14%. The sample in question was PBMCs, obtained 15 days after the yellow fever booster vaccination. Receptor source: a young man who received the YFV17D yellow fever vaccine.

This clonotype was observed a few times. The rearrangement uses TRBV6-1 and TRBJ2-7, with 7 bases identical to TRBD1. The CDR3 runs to 13 residues. J was trimmed by 2 bases and V by 6 bases; bases with no gene match: 4. Germline V lookup: CDR1 MNHNS, CDR2 SASEGT. The CDR3 protein is CASRETGPYEQYF. In DNA, the CDR3 is TGTGCCAGCAGGGAGACAGGGCCCTACGAGCAGTACTTC.

This chain links TRBV10-3 with TRBJ2-7; D remains unclear. The CDR3 has 11 residues. V shed 7 bases and J shed 5 bases, with 9 bases lying between them. Germline lookup yields CDR1 ENHRY and CDR2 SYGVKD. The CDR3 loop reads CAIKTENEQYF. The CDR3 nucleotides read TGTGCCATCAAGACTGAGAACGAGCAGTACTTC.

The chain employs TRBV9 and TRBJ2-5; perhaps TRBD1 as D (5 bases). V was clipped by 4 bases and J by 5 bases, with 15 bases between them. CDR1 is SGDLS and CDR2 is YYNGEE in the germline V gene. The CDR3 covers 14 residues. CDR3 region: CASSPSVGRETQYF. Written as DNA, the CDR3 is TGTGCCAGCAGCCCATCGGTGGGGCGGGAGACCCAGTACTTC. Full variable domain (rest looked up from reference TRBV9 and TRBJ2-5): DSGVTQTPKHLITATGQRVTLRCSPRSGDLSVYWYQQSLDQGLQFLIQYYNGEERAKGNILERFSAQQFPDLHSELNLSSLELGDSALYFCASSPSVGRETQYFGPGTRLLVL.

This clonotype has more than one count but fewer than ten. The rearrangement joins TRBV30 to TRBJ2-2, with 12 bases aligning to TRBD1. Germline lookup yields CDR1 GTSNPN and CDR2 SVGIG (reference sequence). Unmatched junction bases numbered 12, after V lost 6 bases and J lost 4 bases. The CDR3 is made up of 17 amino acids. The CDR3 bases are TGTGCCTGCCCAGGGGACAGGGGGCCTTCGGTCACCGGGGAGCTGTTTTTT. Translating gives CACPGDRGPSVTGELFF.

This clonotype was found once. The rearrangement links TRBV19 to TRBJ1-1; unclear D gene. Trimming removed 7 bases from V and 7 bases from J, with 13 bases in between. Germline CDR1 reads LNHDA; CDR2 reads SQIVND (reference sequence). The CDR3 totals 12 residues. DNA of the CDR3: TGTGCCAGTACCCGCGGGATCGGTGAAGCTTTCTTT. As protein: CASTRGIGEAFF.

This clonotype was observed a handful of times. The chain joins TRBV9 to TRBJ2-5; the D gene is possibly TRBD2 (5 bases). The CDR3 has 15 amino acids. Trimming pared 3 bases from V and 5 bases from J, leaving 17 bases between. Germline lookup yields CDR1 SGDLS and CDR2 YYNGEE. The DNA of the CDR3 is TGTGCCAGCAGCGCAACGGGGTCCCCGGGGGAGACCCAGTACTTC. Translation gives CASSATGSPGETQYF.

This clonotype was counted between two and nine times. This chain joins TRBV19 and TRBJ2-5, with 7 nucleotides matching TRBD1. The CDR3 runs 17 residues. In germline, CDR1 is LNHDA, CDR2 SQIVND (reference sequence). J gave up 3 bases and V 5 bases, and 15 bases lay outside the gene matches. This chain's CDR3 is CASSQDRTGVFKETQYF. The CDR3 DNA sequence: TGTGCCAGTAGTCAAGACCGCACAGGGGTCTTCAAAGAGACCCAGTACTTC.